This T cell receptor beta chain was sequenced in a study of human T cells and chemical hapten exposure. Time point noted: patch test 3, about 24 weeks after DPC sensitization. Stated treatment: therapeutic diphenylcyclopropenone sensitization with weekly scalp DPC. The CDR3 sequence is 14 residues long. Per the germline V gene, CDR1 is SGHNT and CDR2 is YYREEE (reference sequence). Between the trimmed V and J ends, which lost 0 bases and 5 bases, there was a span of 11 bases. MiXCR was run by TCRdb on the RACE reads, yielding one entry per CDR3 protein. The sample comprises approximately 88,000 distinct CDR3 sequences, roughly 13% of which are singletons, and roughly 5.9% rests with the top ten. This clonotype was recorded many times.

This TCR came from a woman in her forties or fifties with alopecia areata. Some clones in this sample may be carry-over from other donors' samples. Here the sequenced sample was whole blood, taken in connection with sensitization to the hapten diphenylcyclopropenone (DPC). The chain joins TRBV5-4 to TRBJ2-5; no firm D call. The CDR3 sequence is CASSLAPSRETQYF. DNA for the CDR3: TGTGCCAGCAGCTTGGCCCCTAGTCGGGAGACCCAGTACTTC.